The rows below give T cell receptor beta chains drawn from one sample of a study of blood T cell repertoires in COVID-19. Libraries were prepared by immunoSEQ multiplex PCR; TCRdb keeps only in-frame clonotypes and omits some of them. The sample yields tens of thousands of clones, roughly 91% seen once. Sequencing was carried out using peripheral blood. The receptors stem from a woman of 80 years or more with active COVID-19. Both conserved end residues are part of each CDR3. The order of the fields is D gene, J gene, V gene, clone size, CDR3 DNA, CDR3 protein. A D gene is named only where the DNA matches it firmly. Not all rows give a size; the values are once, few, many and, for expanded clones, a class.

TRBD2,TRBJ2-3,TRBV29-1,NA,TGCAGCGTTGAAGCTAGCGGCCCCGAGGAGTATTTT,CSVEASGPEEYF
TRBD2,TRBJ2-7,TRBV2,NA,TGTGCCAGCACTGGGGGGGCCTACGAGCAGTACTTC,CASTGGAYEQYF
NA,TRBJ2-2,TRBV5-1,NA,TGCGCCAGCAGCTGGAGGGTCCTCACCGGGGAGCTGTTTTTT,CASSWRVLTGELFF
NA,TRBJ2-4,TRBV6-5,NA,TGTGCCAGCAGTTACTCGCCGGGGTGGGACATTCAGTACTTC,CASSYSPGWDIQYF
TRBD2,TRBJ2-5,TRBV12-5,NA,TGTGCTAGTGGTCCTGGGGGGGGAGAGACCCAGTACTTC,CASGPGGGETQYF
NA,TRBJ1-5,TRBV16,NA,TGTGCCAGCAGCTCAACAGGGAATCAGCCCCAGCATTTT,CASSSTGNQPQHF
NA,TRBJ1-3,TRBV27,few,TGTGCCAGTAGTACCGGGACTTATGGAAACACCATATATTTT,CASSTGTYGNTIYF
TRBD1,TRBJ2-5,TRBV4-3,NA,TGCGCCAGCAGCCAAGATTGGGGGGACAGGAGGGAGACCCAGTACTTC,CASSQDWGDRRETQYF
NA,TRBJ1-6,TRBV28,NA,TGTGCCAGCAGTACCCTGGGGGCAGGGGTTTATAATTCACCCCTCCACTTT,CASSTLGAGVYNSPLHF
TRBD2,TRBJ2-2,TRBV11-2,NA,TGTGCCAGCAGCTCAAGACCCCAAACTAGCGGGAGCCACGGGGAGCTGTTTTTT,CASSSRPQTSGSHGELFF
NA,TRBJ1-4,TRBV4-1,NA,TGCGCCAGCAGCCAAGATCGAGGGAATGAAAAACTGTTTTTT,CASSQDRGNEKLFF
TRBD2,TRBJ2-7,TRBV12-3/TRBV12-4,NA,TGTGCCAGCAGTTCAGGACTAGGGCTGTACTTC,CASSSGLGLYF
NA,TRBJ2-7,TRBV4-3,once,TGCGCCAGCAGCCCGTGGGTAAGGGGGTACGAGCAGTACTTC,CASSPWVRGYEQYF
TRBD1,TRBJ2-1,TRBV7-8,NA,TGTGCCAGCAGCCCGAGAAGACAGGGGTCCTACAATGAGCAGTTCTTC,CASSPRRQGSYNEQFF
NA,TRBJ1-6,TRBV28,once,TGTGCCAGCAGTTCGACAGGACGGGGATCACCCCTCCACTTT,CASSSTGRGSPLHF
NA,TRBJ2-1,TRBV5-6,NA,TGTGCCAGCAGCTTCGGGGGATCCTACAATGAGCAGTTCTTC,CASSFGGSYNEQFF
NA,TRBJ1-1,TRBV18,NA,TGTGCCAGCTCCCGAGGGGGAAGTGAAGCTTTCTTT,CASSRGGSEAFF
TRBD2,TRBJ2-7,TRBV27,NA,TGTGCCAGCAGTTTAGTAGCGGGAGGAGGGGGGGAGCAGTACTTC,CASSLVAGGGGEQYF
NA,TRBJ1-4,TRBV3-1/TRBV3-2,NA,TGTGCCAGCAGCCAAAACAGGAATGAAAAACTGTTTTTT,CASSQNRNEKLFF
TRBD1,TRBJ1-4,TRBV10-3,NA,TGTGCCATCAGTGAAGGACAGGGGTGGACTAATGAAAAACTGTTTTTT,CAISEGQGWTNEKLFF
TRBD1,TRBJ1-2,TRBV9,NA,TGTGCCAGCAGCAGGGACAGCTTGGAAGGCTACACCTTC,CASSRDSLEGYTF
TRBD1,TRBJ2-5,TRBV20-1,NA,TGCAGTGCTAGTCCCGTACTGACAGGGATTCACCAAGAGACCCAGTACTTC,CSASPVLTGIHQETQYF
NA,TRBJ2-1,TRBV5-6,NA,TGTGCCAGCAGCTTGGTCACTAGCCTGGCTGAGCAGTTCTTC,CASSLVTSLAEQFF
NA,TRBJ2-3,TRBV9,NA,TGTGCCAGCAGCGGTGGGGCGGGCACAGATACGCAGTATTTT,CASSGGAGTDTQYF
NA,TRBJ2-2,TRBV9,NA,TGTGCCACCTCCGTCACAGTGAACACCGGGGAGCTGTTTTTT,CATSVTVNTGELFF
NA,TRBJ2-5,TRBV19,NA,TGCCCTAAAGAGACCCAGTACTTC,CPKETQYF
TRBD2,TRBJ2-1,TRBV18,NA,TGTGCCAGCTCACGAGACCGCGGGACTAGCGGGAACAATGAGCAGTTCTTC,CASSRDRGTSGNNEQFF
NA,TRBJ2-4,TRBV4-3,NA,TGCGCCAGCAGCCAAGATGGAGGAGGAAACATTCAGTACTTC,CASSQDGGGNIQYF
NA,TRBJ2-7,TRBV18,NA,TGTGCCAGCTCACCAGGGCAGCCCTACGAGCAGTACTTC,CASSPGQPYEQYF
NA,TRBJ2-1,TRBV19,NA,TGTGCCAGTAGTATAGGGCCCGGGAATGAGCAGTTCTTC,CASSIGPGNEQFF
NA,TRBJ1-1,TRBV29-1,NA,TGCAGCGTTGAAACCGGACAGTTTTTGAACACTGAAGCTTTCTTT,CSVETGQFLNTEAFF
TRBD1,TRBJ1-1,TRBV6-2/TRBV6-3,NA,TGTGCCAGCAGTTACGGGGACAGGATAAAAGCGGCTTTCTTT,CASSYGDRIKAAFF
NA,TRBJ2-1,TRBV2,NA,TGTGCCAGCAGTGTCTTCAATGAGCAGTTCTTC,CASSVFNEQFF
NA,TRBJ1-1,TRBV3-1/TRBV3-2,once,TGTGCCAGCAGCCAAAATGCCGGGAGGAACACTGAAGCTTTCTTT,CASSQNAGRNTEAFF
NA,TRBJ2-5,TRBV4-3,NA,TGCGCCAGCAGCCAAGATCTTTTGGCAGGACAACAAGAGACCCAGTACTTC,CASSQDLLAGQQETQYF
TRBD2,TRBJ2-1,TRBV7-2,NA,TGTGCCAGCAGCTCCGGTCCCCCCCCTAGCGGGAGTCGGCAGTTCTTC,CASSSGPPPSGSRQFF
NA,TRBJ1-1,TRBV6-6,NA,TGTGCCAGCAGTTACCAGGGGTGGAACACTGAAGCTTTCTTT,CASSYQGWNTEAFF
TRBD2,TRBJ2-1,TRBV7-2,NA,TGTGCCAGCAGGGGACTAGCGGGAGTGGTGGGGGTTGAGCAGTTCTTC,CASRGLAGVVGVEQFF
NA,TRBJ1-1,TRBV5-1,NA,TGCGCCAGCAGCTTAACCCCAGGGGCTACTGAAGCTTTCTTT,CASSLTPGATEAFF
TRBD2,TRBJ2-3,TRBV28,once,TGTGCCAGCAGTCCAGCGGGAGTAGGCACAGATACGCAGTATTTT,CASSPAGVGTDTQYF
NA,TRBJ2-2,TRBV7-2,NA,TGTGCCAGCAGCCCGTTGGCCCCGGGCACCGGGGAGCTGTTTTTT,CASSPLAPGTGELFF
TRBD1,TRBJ2-5,TRBV3-1/TRBV3-2,NA,TGTGCCAGCAGCCGCGGACAGGACCCCCAAGAGACCCAGTACTTC,CASSRGQDPQETQYF
TRBD2,TRBJ2-5,TRBV5-4,NA,TGTGCCAGCAGCTTGGCCGGCAGCGGGAGAAGACTAGAGACCCAGTACTTC,CASSLAGSGRRLETQYF
TRBD2,TRBJ2-5,TRBV5-5,NA,TGTGCCAGCAGCTTACTAGCGGGGCAAGAGACCCAGTACTTC,CASSLLAGQETQYF
TRBD1,TRBJ1-4,TRBV28,NA,TGTGCCAGCAGTTACCTGCTATTACAGGGGGGGGATGAAAAACTGTTTTTT,CASSYLLLQGGDEKLFF
TRBD2,TRBJ2-1,TRBV28,NA,TGTGCCAGCAGTGGCGGGAATCTAGCGGAACGCTACAATGAGCAGTTCTTC,CASSGGNLAERYNEQFF
NA,TRBJ2-1,TRBV19,NA,TGTGCCAGTAGTGCGACTAGCTCCTACAATGAGCAGTTCTTC,CASSATSSYNEQFF
NA,TRBJ1-1,TRBV21-1,NA,TGTGCCGACGGGACAGAGGACACTGAAGCTTTCTTT,CADGTEDTEAFF
TRBD1,TRBJ1-5,TRBV25-1,NA,TGTGCCAGCGGGGGACAGTATAGCAATCAGCCCCAGCATTTT,CASGGQYSNQPQHF
NA,TRBJ2-1,TRBV6-2/TRBV6-3,NA,TGTGCCAGCAGTTACCCCCCTACCGCGCTAGGCCGGAGGGAGCAGTTCTTC,CASSYPPTALGRREQFF
NA,TRBJ1-4,TRBV4-1,once,TGCGCCAGCAGCCAAGACTTTGGGCGGGGGAATGAAAAACTGTTTTTT,CASSQDFGRGNEKLFF
TRBD2,TRBJ2-5,TRBV10-1,NA,TGCGCCAGCAGTGAGTCTTGGGAGGGCCACCAAGAGACCCAGTACTTC,CASSESWEGHQETQYF
TRBD1,TRBJ2-1,TRBV2,once,TGTGCCAGCAGCCAAGAAGGGGGCGTCAATGAGCAGTTCTTC,CASSQEGGVNEQFF
NA,TRBJ2-3,TRBV21-1,few,TGTGCCAGCAGCAACGGACTAGCGGGGTTCGGAAGCACAGATACGCAGTATTTT,CASSNGLAGFGSTDTQYF
TRBD2,TRBJ2-1,TRBV10-3,NA,TGTGCCACCAATCCCACTAGCGGCCACTCCTACAATGAGCAGTTCTTC,CATNPTSGHSYNEQFF
TRBD2,TRBJ2-3,TRBV13,NA,TGTGCCAGCAGCCTGCGGACTAGCGGGAGCACAGATACGCAGTATTTT,CASSLRTSGSTDTQYF